This TCR beta chain was recovered during a study of CD8 T cells in Susac syndrome (dated by TCRdb to the late 2010s). Study-level background: Whether CD8+ T cell activation and differentiation in Susac syndrome was antigen driven was tested using repertoire sequencing. Paper-wide results and their limitations: The TCR sequencing and HLA analysis was acknowledged to have included a relatively small number of individuals.

The germline V gene (reference sequence) yields DFQATT for CDR1 and SNEGSKA for CDR2. Inclusive of the bounding cysteine and phenylalanine, the CDR3 is 13 residues long. Of the read, only the CDR3 DNA is kept; its 39 bases are in frame from base 1. Unmatched junction bases come to 8, with V trimmed by 7 bases and J by 5 bases. RNA was extracted with the RNeasy kit and roughly 0.45 to 1 ug was reverse transcribed using random hexamers. The immunoSEQ multiplex PCR assay, which covers 54 Vbeta and 13 Jbeta segments, was used to amplify TCR beta CDR3 regions. To correct PCR amplification bias, a synthetic template baseline was used for both primer optimization and computational correction. Turning to the authors' computational methods: Reads were annotated to V, D and J genes according to IMGT and were analyzed with immunoSEQ Analyzer, with only productive sequences retained. Clonality was calculated as one minus the Shannon entropy normalized by log2 of the number of productive unique sequences. For each patient and control, public and private clones were evaluated among the 100 most prevalent clones. Clones were defined as Susac-specific when absent from the healthy and MS cohorts, from fewer than 1,200 published viral clones and from other ImmuneACCESS disease sequences. TCRdb reprocessed the public reads (quality trimming at Q25 with fastp, clone calling with MiXCR) and kept in-frame beta chains. A single entry per CDR3 protein holds the most common genes and DNA from its merged rows. What appears here as the V and J calls and clone size reflects TCRdb's work, not the paper's. For this sample the table gives roughly 200,000 distinct CDR3 sequences, of which 85% to 95% were detected only once. The top ten constitute about 0.08% of the sample.

Peripheral blood CD8+ and CD4+ T cells from healthy donors, Susac syndrome patients and multiple sclerosis patients were profiled using high-throughput TCR beta sequencing. Treatment-naive patients with stable or active relapsing-remitting disease fulfilling revised McDonald criteria were used as multiple sclerosis controls. CD8+ TEMRA cells were enriched by FACS, while bulk CD8+ and CD4+ T cells were purified by magnetic negative isolation. Blood was drawn into EDTA tubes, processed within 24 hours, and PBMCs were isolated by density gradient centrifugation. PBMCs intended for TCR sequencing were cryopreserved in liquid nitrogen and were subsequently thawed in a 37 degrees C water bath. Purity of sorted or isolated CD4+, CD8+ and CD8+ TEMRA cells was at least 90%. On this clonotype itself: Its antigen remains undetermined. Base qualities are not at hand, and no much larger clone is one base apart.

The receptor was derived from a human donor with multiple sclerosis. The sequence links TRBV20-1 to TRBJ1-1; 9 of the junction bases match TRBD1. The sequenced sample was CD4+ T cells from PBMCs. The DNA is TGCAGTGTTCCCACAGGGGGCGGAACTGAAGCTTTCTTT. Its coded protein is CSVPTGGGTEAFF.